Each of the 29 T cell receptor beta chains below was sequenced from the same sample in a study of T-cell reconstitution after alpha-beta-depleted transplantation in children. Unique molecular identifiers were incorporated when the TCRbeta library was constructed. TCRdb independently ran MiXCR on the PCR reads; one entry per CDR3 protein. The sample carries roughly 200,000 distinct CDR3 sequences, more than 12% recorded once. This specimen consisted of PBMCs from the stem cell graft donor, obtained from the stem cell graft. Every receptor here comes from a human donor who donated a stem cell graft to a child with acute lymphoblastic leukemia.

This clonotype was detected a few times. V is TRBV12-3 or TRBV12-4 and J is TRBJ1-2; the match to TRBD1 covers 9 bases. V was clipped by 6 bases and J by 1 base; unmatched bases: 3. The CDR3 extends over 14 amino acids. CDR3 amino acids: CASSKDRGNYGYTF. For the CDR3, the DNA is TGTGCCAGCAGCAAGGACAGGGGTAACTATGGCTACACCTTC.

This clonotype has a count of ten or more. V is TRBV27 and J is TRBJ2-2, with TRBD2 matching over 8 bases. The CDR3 totals 14 residues. Germline CDR1 MNHEY, CDR2 SMNVEV (reference sequence). Trimming at V came to 6 bases and at J to 3 bases, leaving 3 bases not matched to a gene. The CDR3 DNA sequence: TGTGCCAGCAGGAGAGCGGGAGACACCGGGGAGCTGTTTTTT. Translation gives CASRRAGDTGELFF.

This clonotype was seen many times. The chain's CDR3 is CSAGGTGRETQYF. CDR3 in DNA: TGCAGCGCCGGCGGGACAGGGCGAGAGACCCAGTACTTC. The chain couples TRBV29-1 to TRBJ2-5, with 9 bases that match TRBD1. Germline loops: CDR1 SQVTM, CDR2 ANQGSEA. This CDR3 region has 13 residues. Trimming removed 7 bases from V and 4 bases from J; junction bases left unmatched: 7.

This clonotype was detected many times. This chain connects TRBV7-2 to TRBJ1-2; a possible D gene is TRBD1 (5 bases). Trimming pared 5 bases from V and 7 bases from J, leaving 17 bases between. This CDR3 has 14 amino acids. Germline V CDR1 and CDR2: SGHTA, FQGNSA. DNA of the CDR3: TGTGCCAGCAGCACCGCCGGGAATGGGGGTGGCTACACCTTC. Its protein is CASSTAGNGGGYTF. Full variable domain (missing parts from reference TRBV7-2 and TRBJ1-2): GAGVSQSPSNKVTEKGKDVELRCDPISGHTALYWYRQSLGQGLEFLIYFQGNSAPDKSGLPSDRFSAERTGGSVSTLTIQRTQQEDSAVYLCASSTAGNGGGYTFGSGTRLTVV.

The chain joins TRBV5-1 to TRBJ1-1; TRBD1 might be the D (6 bases). Germline V gives CDR1 SGHRS, CDR2 YFSETQ. The CDR3 covers 14 residues. V lost 4 bases and J 6 bases, leaving 16 bases between the germline ends. CDR3: CASSPGWGASEAFF. The CDR3 DNA reads TGCGCCAGCAGCCCCGGGTGGGGGGCCTCTGAAGCTTTCTTT.

This clonotype has ten or more counts. This CDR3 is CASIQGQGPLSSYEQYF. CDR3 DNA sequence: TGTGCCAGCATCCAAGGCCAGGGCCCTCTTTCATCCTACGAGCAGTACTTC. J is TRBJ2-7 and V is TRBV7-9; possible D gene TRBD1, 5 bases. CDR3 length: 17 amino acids. In germline, CDR1 is SEHNR, CDR2 FQNEAQ (reference sequence). Trimming stripped 7 bases from V and 1 base from J, with 23 bases between.

This clonotype occurred many times. This sequence joins TRBV5-1 and TRBJ2-1, with 12 bases that match TRBD2. This CDR3 has 17 residues. V dropped 0 bases and J dropped 6; count of bases not matched to a gene: 7. In germline, CDR1 is SGHRS, CDR2 YFSETQ. CDR3: CASSLGSGTSGRNEQFF. For the CDR3, the DNA is TGCGCCAGCAGCTTGGGATCGGGGACTAGCGGGCGCAATGAGCAGTTCTTC.

This clonotype was detected many times. The genes are TRBV20-1 and TRBJ2-7; D is unresolved. The CDR3 covers 16 residues. V was clipped by 0 bases and J by 6 bases, with 21 bases between them. Germline-derived CDR1 and CDR2 are DFQATT and SNEGSKA (reference sequence). The CDR3 reads CSARDRASLRLGEQYF. The CDR3 nucleotides read TGCAGTGCTAGAGATCGGGCGTCACTTCGGTTGGGCGAGCAGTACTTC.

This clonotype was found many times. The chain uses TRBV5-1 and TRBJ1-3; no firm D call. The CDR3 length is 15 residues. CDR1 and CDR2 (germline): SGHRS, YFSETQ. Trimming took off 0 bases at V and 0 bases at J, with 7 bases between the two ends. CDR3 DNA: TGCGCCAGCAGCTTGGACGGAAGCTCTGGAAACACCATATATTTT. Translating it yields CASSLDGSSGNTIYF.

This clonotype has ten or more counts. The chain links TRBV5-1 to TRBJ2-1; the match to TRBD1 covers 7 bases. The V gene's germline CDR1 is SGHRS and CDR2 YFSETQ. This CDR3 has 15 amino acids. The trim removed 0 bases at V and 4 bases at J, leaving 4 bases unmatched. The DNA for the CDR3 is TGCGCCAGCAGCTTGGAGGGACAGAGATACAATGAGCAGTTCTTC. Translation gives CASSLEGQRYNEQFF.

The chain is built from TRBV5-1 and TRBJ2-7, with 9 bases fitting TRBD2. V shed 3 bases and J 0 bases; nucleotides not matched to a gene: 7. The length of the CDR3 is 16 residues. CDR1 is SGHRS and CDR2 is YFSETQ in the germline V gene. In DNA form, the CDR3 reads TGCGCCAGCAGCTCACCCCTAGCGGGATTCTCCTACGAGCAGTACTTC. As protein: CASSSPLAGFSYEQYF.

This clonotype has more than one count but fewer than ten. V gene TRBV28 combines with J gene TRBJ2-2; D gene uncertain. The germline V gene encodes CDR1 MDHEN and CDR2 SYDVKM. This CDR3 is 15 amino acids long. The V end lost 3 bases, the J end lost 3 bases, and 11 bases lay between the germline ends. The DNA of the CDR3 is TGTGCCAGCAGTTTCCGACGATCCTACACCGGGGAGCTGTTTTTT. Amino acids: CASSFRRSYTGELFF. Full variable domain (rest looked up from reference TRBV28 and TRBJ2-2): DVKVTQSSRYLVKRTGEKVFLECVQDMDHENMFWYRQDPGLGLRLIYFSYDVKMKEKGDIPEGYSVSREKKERFSLILESASTNQTSMYLCASSFRRSYTGELFFGEGSRLTVL.

This clonotype was observed many times. The rearrangement links TRBV27 to TRBJ1-6; 7 bases are shared with TRBD1. The length of the CDR3 is 14 residues. With 5 bases clipped from V and 10 bases from J, the junction kept 8 bases outside the gene matches. CDR1 and CDR2 (germline): MNHEY, SMNVEV (reference sequence). CDR3 loop: CASSRQGVQSPLHF. CDR3 in DNA: TGTGCCAGCAGTCGACAGGGTGTTCAATCACCCCTCCACTTT.

This clonotype showed up just a few times. V gene TRBV2 combines with J gene TRBJ1-2, with a possible D match to TRBD1 (5 bases). This CDR3 is 14 amino acids long. CDR1 is SNHLY, CDR2 FYNNEI, per germline. The V end lost 2 bases, the J end lost 6 bases, and 13 bases lay between the germline ends. CDR3 sequence reads: CASSERDLGDGYTF. The DNA for the CDR3 is TGTGCCAGCAGTGAACGGGATTTGGGGGATGGCTACACCTTC. The full variable domain, in which reference TRBV2 and TRBJ1-2 provide the parts outside the CDR3, is EPEVTQTPSHQVTQMGQEVILRCVPISNHLYFYWYRQILGQKVEFLVSFYNNEISEKSEIFDDQFSVERPDGSNFTLKIRSTKLEDSAMYFCASSERDLGDGYTFGSGTRLTVV.

This clonotype has at least ten counts. V and J are TRBV5-1 and TRBJ2-6; perhaps TRBD2 as D (6 bases). Germline CDR1 reads SGHRS; CDR2 reads YFSETQ. The V and J ends lost 0 bases and 3 bases respectively, with 10 bases between them. The CDR3 is made up of 16 amino acids. The CDR3: CASSLAGAGGANVLTF. CDR3 DNA: TGCGCCAGCAGCTTGGCGGGAGCAGGTGGGGCCAACGTCCTGACTTTC. The variable domain in full, completed from reference TRBV5-1 and TRBJ2-6, reads KAGVTQTPRYLIKTRGQQVTLSCSPISGHRSVSWYQQTPGQGLQFLFEYFSETQRNKGNFPGRFSGRQFSNSRSEMNVSTLELGDSALYLCASSLAGAGGANVLTFGAGSRLTVL.

Ten or more counts support this clonotype. This chain uses TRBV5-1 with TRBJ2-3; possible D gene TRBD2, 5 bases. Trimming took 4 bases from V and 2 from J, leaving 17 bases between them. CDR3 length: 16 residues. CDR1 is SGHRS and CDR2 is YFSETQ in the germline V gene. The CDR3 region has the DNA TGCGCCAGCAGCCGGAGGCTGGAGAGTGACACAGATACGCAGTATTTT. It yields the protein CASSRRLESDTDTQYF.

At least ten counts were recorded for this clonotype. The J gene is TRBJ2-7, the V gene TRBV30; 10 nucleotides align to TRBD2. The CDR3 covers 14 residues. J gave up 3 bases and V 1 base, and 3 bases lay outside the gene matches. Germline V gene lookup returns CDR1 GTSNPN and CDR2 SVGIG (reference sequence). The CDR3 loop reads CAWSGLAGSYEQYF. The CDR3 DNA follows: TGTGCCTGGAGTGGACTAGCGGGTAGCTACGAGCAGTACTTC.

In this sample, this clonotype turned up many times. This chain uses TRBV5-1 with TRBJ1-1; D uncertain. CDR1 and CDR2 (germline): SGHRS, YFSETQ. V was clipped by 0 bases and J by 8 bases, with 14 bases between them. The CDR3 extends over 14 amino acids. Here the CDR3 reads CASSLDGPRREAFF. In DNA, the CDR3 is TGCGCCAGCAGCTTGGACGGTCCGCGACGAGAAGCTTTCTTT.

In this sample, this clonotype turned up many times. V is TRBV29-1 and J is TRBJ1-1; no definite D call. The CDR3 is made up of 10 amino acids. Trimming took 8 bases from V and 4 from J, leaving 8 bases between them. Germline V gene lookup returns CDR1 SQVTM and CDR2 ANQGSEA. This chain's CDR3 is CSTGITEAFF. CDR3 coding DNA: TGCAGCACGGGGATCACTGAAGCTTTCTTT.

This clonotype was recorded many times. In DNA form, the CDR3 reads TGTGCCAGCAGTTACAGGGGGAGAACGGGACTATTCACGTATTCCACCTACTTC. Translating gives CASSYRGRTGLFTYSTYF. The genes are TRBV6-5 and TRBJ2-7, with D maybe TRBD2 (7 bases). The CDR3 is made up of 18 amino acids. Germline V lookup: CDR1 MNHEY, CDR2 SVGAGI. Trimming removed 2 bases at V and 13 bases at J, with 33 bases between.

The table lists this clonotype with many counts. This chain connects TRBV5-6 to TRBJ1-2; 7 bases line up with TRBD1. Per germline, CDR1 SGHDT and CDR2 YYEEEE. This CDR3 comprises 15 residues. The junction had 8 bases not matched to a gene; V was cut back by 4 bases and J by 2 bases. CDR3 DNA: TGTGCCAGCAGCGCCCCGGGACAGACAAACTATGGCTACACCTTC. It yields the protein CASSAPGQTNYGYTF.

This clonotype came up many times. The chain links TRBV9 to TRBJ1-1, with a possible D match to TRBD1 (5 bases). V shed 4 bases and J shed 0 bases, with 13 bases lying between them. Germline V gene data show CDR1 as SGDLS and CDR2 as YYNGEE. The CDR3 spans 15 residues. The CDR3 region is CASSPRGSVNTEAFF. The CDR3 coding sequence is TGTGCCAGCAGCCCTCGGGGGTCAGTGAACACTGAAGCTTTCTTT.

The chain combines TRBV29-1 with TRBJ1-1; D is unresolved. This CDR3 contains 13 residues. Germline V CDR1 and CDR2: SQVTM, ANQGSEA. V lost 6 bases and J lost 1, with 12 bases in between. CDR3 DNA: TGCAGCGTCTATAAGGAGACGAACACTGAAGCTTTCTTT. It specifies CSVYKETNTEAFF.

This clonotype has at least ten counts. Here the CDR3 DNA reads TGTGCCAGTAGTATGAGTGTTGGAGAGACCCAGTACTTC. Protein product: CASSMSVGETQYF. The genes are TRBV19 and TRBJ2-5; unclear D gene. The germline V and J ends were trimmed by 3 bases and 4 bases, with 9 bases remaining between them. The CDR3 is 13 amino acids. Germline lookup yields CDR1 LNHDA and CDR2 SQIVND (reference sequence). Together with reference TRBV19 and TRBJ2-5, the CDR3 gives the full variable domain: DGGITQSPKYLFRKEGQNVTLSCEQNLNHDAMYWYRQDPGQGLRLIYYSQIVNDFQKGDIAEGYSVSREKKESFPLTVTSAQKNPTAFYLCASSMSVGETQYFGPGTRLLVL.

The chain couples TRBV12-3 or TRBV12-4 to TRBJ2-6; a weak D match, TRBD2 (6 bases). V was pared by 11 bases and J by 0 bases, with 23 bases between. The CDR3 runs 18 residues. CDR3 amino acids: CAFSLSGRPLSGANVLTF. In nucleotides, the CDR3 is TGTGCCTTCAGTTTAAGTGGGAGGCCTCTCTCTGGGGCCAACGTCCTGACTTTC.

This clonotype was found many times. The chain is built from TRBV29-1 and TRBJ1-2; 7 bases agree with TRBD1. Germline loops: CDR1 SQVTM, CDR2 ANQGSEA. The CDR3 covers 14 residues. V was pared by 5 bases and J by 6 bases, with 12 bases of the junction left unmatched. The DNA for the CDR3 is TGCAGCGTTAAGGAATCGCAGGGGGTCCATGGCTACACCTTC. Encoded protein: CSVKESQGVHGYTF.

This clonotype was detected only a few times. V usage is TRBV20-1 and J usage is TRBJ2-7; D is unresolved. This CDR3 comprises 13 residues. Germline assignment: CDR1 DFQATT and CDR2 SNEGSKA (reference sequence). CDR3 residues: CSTPGGGSAEQYF. CDR3 DNA: TGCAGCACCCCCGGCGGCGGCAGCGCCGAGCAGTACTTC.

This clonotype came up many times. The chain uses TRBV5-1 and TRBJ2-7, with 9 nucleotides matching TRBD2. CDR3 size: 17 residues. Germline V gives CDR1 SGHRS, CDR2 YFSETQ. Trimming took 1 base from V and 3 from J; bases not matched to a gene: 11. The CDR3 sequence is CASSLFPLSREGYEQYF. In DNA form, the CDR3 reads TGCGCCAGCAGCTTGTTTCCCCTATCGCGGGAGGGCTACGAGCAGTACTTC.

Ten or more counts support this clonotype. The genes are TRBV29-1 and TRBJ1-1, with D perhaps TRBD1 (6 bases). The CDR3 length is 15 residues. V lost 3 bases to trimming and J lost 2 bases, with 16 bases between them. CDR1 and CDR2 from the germline V gene are SQVTM and ANQGSEA. CDR3 protein: CSVDIMGRGNTEAFF. CDR3 nucleotide sequence: TGCAGCGTTGATATTATGGGCAGGGGTAACACTGAAGCTTTCTTT.